Below, 12 T cell receptor beta chains from the same sample are listed, as sequenced in a study of blood T cell repertoires in COVID-19. Libraries were prepared by immunoSEQ multiplex PCR; TCRdb keeps only in-frame clonotypes and omits some of them. The data show approximately 350,000 clones, 89% seen once. Specimen: peripheral blood. The receptors derive from a woman aged 25 to 45 with COVID-19, enrolled during active disease.

The V gene is TRBV27, the J gene TRBJ1-5; 8 bases fit TRBD1. The germline CDR1 and CDR2 sequences are MNHEY and SMNVEV (reference sequence). The CDR3 length is 14 residues. The V and J ends lost 2 bases and 4 bases, in that order; junction bases with no gene match: 1. CDR3 sequence reads: CASSLGTGNQPQHF. CDR3 nucleotides: TGTGCCAGCAGTTTAGGGACAGGAAATCAGCCCCAGCATTTT.

This chain links TRBV4-1 with TRBJ1-2; maybe TRBD1 (5 bases). Germline lookup yields CDR1 MGHRA and CDR2 YSYEKL. V shed 1 base and J shed 8 bases, with 14 bases lying between them. The CDR3 extends over 14 amino acids. The CDR3 sequence is CASSQARTLEGYTF. CDR3 nucleotide sequence: TGCGCCAGCAGCCAAGCGCGGACATTGGAGGGCTACACCTTC.

This chain uses TRBV4-1 with TRBJ2-6; no clear D. V was clipped by 0 bases and J by 1 base, with 16 bases between them. CDR1 and CDR2 (germline): MGHRA, YSYEKL. The CDR3 runs to 19 residues. CDR3 DNA sequence: TGCGCCAGCAGCCAAGATCAACTAAAAATAGAATCTGGGGCCAACGTCCTGACTTTC. Its translation is CASSQDQLKIESGANVLTF.

This chain joins TRBV5-4 and TRBJ2-1, with 8 bases aligning to TRBD2. V dropped 4 bases and J dropped 10; count of bases not matched to a gene: 13. Germline loops: CDR1 SGHNT, CDR2 YYREEE (reference sequence). The length of the CDR3 is 15 residues. The CDR3 loop reads CASSQISGALEEQFF. CDR3 nucleotides: TGTGCCAGCAGCCAAATTAGCGGGGCCCTCGAGGAGCAGTTCTTC. The entire variable domain, with the rest obtained from reference TRBV5-4 and TRBJ2-1, is as follows: ETGVTQSPTHLIKTRGQQVTLRCSSQSGHNTVSWYQQALGQGPQFIFQYYREEENGRGNFPPRFSGLQFPNYSSELNVNALELDDSALYLCASSQISGALEEQFFGPGTRLTVL.

This chain uses TRBV10-3 with TRBJ2-1; 9 bases agree with TRBD2. CDR1 is ENHRY, CDR2 SYGVKD, per germline. Trimming at V came to 3 bases and at J to 8 bases, leaving 14 bases not matched to a gene. This CDR3 spans 17 amino acids. This chain's CDR3 is CAISDGLAGTGVDEQFF. Here the CDR3 DNA reads TGTGCCATCAGTGACGGGCTAGCGGGGACCGGTGTGGATGAGCAGTTCTTC.

The chain couples TRBV15 to TRBJ2-1; a possible D gene is TRBD1 (6 bases). Per germline, CDR1 LNHNV and CDR2 YYDKDF (reference sequence). The V and J ends lost 2 bases and 0 bases respectively, with 11 bases between them. This CDR3 region has 16 residues. CDR3 residues: CATSRPMDSSYNEQFF. In DNA, the CDR3 is TGTGCCACCAGCAGACCAATGGACAGCTCCTACAATGAGCAGTTCTTC.

The rearrangement joins TRBV6-5 to TRBJ2-5; TRBD2 matches at 14 bases. The CDR3 is 15 amino acids. Germline V gene data show CDR1 as MNHEY and CDR2 as SVGAGI. The trim removed 7 bases at V and 5 bases at J, leaving 6 bases unmatched. In nucleotides, the CDR3 is TGTGCCAGCACGACGGGGACTAGCGGGAGTGAGACCCAGTACTTC. Its protein is CASTTGTSGSETQYF.

The J gene is TRBJ1-2, the V gene TRBV9; TRBD1 might be the D (6 bases). This CDR3 has 15 residues. Trimming shortened V by 4 bases and J by 4 bases, and 17 bases separated the two germline ends. Germline V gene lookup returns CDR1 SGDLS and CDR2 YYNGEE. The CDR3 is CASSPLAGAGYGYTF. The CDR3 DNA sequence: TGTGCCAGCAGCCCTTTGGCAGGGGCAGGCTATGGCTACACCTTC.

The chain has TRBV28 and TRBJ1-2, with D uncertain. CDR1 is MDHEN, CDR2 SYDVKM, per germline. The CDR3 has 14 residues. V was trimmed by 5 bases and J by 1 base, leaving 11 bases between them. CDR3 loop: CASSPPMSNYGYTF. The CDR3 DNA reads TGTGCCAGCAGTCCGCCGATGAGTAACTATGGCTACACCTTC.

This chain joins TRBV27 and TRBJ1-6; D unclear. The CDR3 is 13 amino acids. Germline loops: CDR1 MNHEY, CDR2 SMNVEV (reference sequence). V was shortened by 6 bases and J by 10 bases, with 13 bases between the two germline ends. The CDR3: CASSLIGVSPLHF. CDR3 coding DNA: TGTGCCAGCAGCCTGATTGGAGTCTCACCCCTCCACTTT.

The rearrangement uses TRBV6-2 or TRBV6-3 and TRBJ2-1, with D possibly TRBD2 on 5 matching bases. Germline assignment: CDR1 MNHEY and CDR2 SVGEGT. V gave up 4 bases and J gave up 7 bases, with 11 bases separating them. This CDR3 is 13 amino acids long. The CDR3 nucleotides read TGTGCCAGCAGTTCCCCGGGAAGAAATGAGCAGTTCTTC. This codes for CASSSPGRNEQFF.

The chain recombines TRBV3-1 (or the pseudogene TRBV3-2) with TRBJ2-5, with 11 bases matching TRBD1. CDR3 size: 14 residues. Germline V gives CDR1 LGHDT, CDR2 YNNKEL (reference sequence). Trimming at V came to 6 bases and at J to 5 bases, leaving 5 bases not matched to a gene. The CDR3 DNA reads TGTGCCAGCAGGGGGACAGGGGGTTTGGAGACCCAGTACTTC. Translated, it gives CASRGTGGLETQYF.